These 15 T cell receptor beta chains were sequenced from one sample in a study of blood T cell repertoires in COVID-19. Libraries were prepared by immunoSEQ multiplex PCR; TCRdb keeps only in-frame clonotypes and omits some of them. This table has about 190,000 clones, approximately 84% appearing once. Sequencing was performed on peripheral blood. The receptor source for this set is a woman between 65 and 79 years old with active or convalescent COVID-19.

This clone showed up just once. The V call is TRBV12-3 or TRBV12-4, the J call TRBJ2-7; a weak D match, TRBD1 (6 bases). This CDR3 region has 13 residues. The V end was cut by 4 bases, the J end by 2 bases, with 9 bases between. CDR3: CASSWGHTYEQYF. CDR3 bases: TGTGCCAGCAGTTGGGGACACACCTACGAGCAGTACTTC.

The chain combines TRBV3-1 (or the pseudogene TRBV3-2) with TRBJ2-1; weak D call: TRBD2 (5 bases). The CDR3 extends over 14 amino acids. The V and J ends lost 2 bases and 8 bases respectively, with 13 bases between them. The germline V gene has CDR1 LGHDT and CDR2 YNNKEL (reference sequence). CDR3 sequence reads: CASSQRGEVDEQFF. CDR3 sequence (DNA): TGTGCCAGCAGCCAACGGGGAGAGGTCGATGAGCAGTTCTTC.

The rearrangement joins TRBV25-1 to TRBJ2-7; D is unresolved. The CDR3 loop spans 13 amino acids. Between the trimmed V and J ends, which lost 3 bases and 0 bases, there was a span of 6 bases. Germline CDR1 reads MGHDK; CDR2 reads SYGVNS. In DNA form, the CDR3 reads TGTGCCAGCAGTGATGACTTCTCCTACGAGCAGTACTTC. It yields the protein CASSDDFSYEQYF.

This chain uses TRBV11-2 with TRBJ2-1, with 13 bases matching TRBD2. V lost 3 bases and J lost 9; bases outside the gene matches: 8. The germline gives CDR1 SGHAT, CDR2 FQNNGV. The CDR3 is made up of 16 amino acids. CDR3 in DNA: TGTGCCAGCAGCTTGTTGACTAGCGGGAGGTCGGGTGAGCAGTTCTTC. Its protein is CASSLLTSGRSGEQFF.

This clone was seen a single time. The CDR3 DNA sequence: TGCAGCGTCGGACTAGGACAGGGGTCCGCTGGCTACACCTTC. This translates into CSVGLGQGSAGYTF. The genes are TRBV29-1 and TRBJ1-2; 9 bases align to TRBD1. The CDR3 runs 14 residues. Germline V gene data show CDR1 as SQVTM and CDR2 as ANQGSEA. Germline trimming cut 6 bases from V and 7 bases from J; bases unmatched to any gene: 12.

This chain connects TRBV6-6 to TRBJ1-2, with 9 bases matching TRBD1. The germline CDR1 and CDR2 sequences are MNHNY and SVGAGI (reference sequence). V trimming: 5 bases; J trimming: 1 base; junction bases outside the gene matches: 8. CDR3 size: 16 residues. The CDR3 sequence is CASSRRDRAFNYGYTF. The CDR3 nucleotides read TGTGCCAGCAGTCGAAGGGACAGGGCTTTTAACTATGGCTACACCTTC.

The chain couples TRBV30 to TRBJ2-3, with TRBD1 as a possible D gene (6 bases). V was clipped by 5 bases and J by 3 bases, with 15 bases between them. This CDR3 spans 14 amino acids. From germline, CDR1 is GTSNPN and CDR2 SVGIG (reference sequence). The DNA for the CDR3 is TGTGCCTGGGGGGTACCGCAGGGGACAGATACGCAGTATTTT. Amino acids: CAWGVPQGTDTQYF.

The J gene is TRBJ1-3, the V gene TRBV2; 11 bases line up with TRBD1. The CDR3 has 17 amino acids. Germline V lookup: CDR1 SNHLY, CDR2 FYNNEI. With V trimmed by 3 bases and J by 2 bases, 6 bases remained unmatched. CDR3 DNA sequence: TGTGCCAGCAGTGAGCTAGGACAGGGGGCCGCTGGAAACACCATATATTTT. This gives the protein CASSELGQGAAGNTIYF.

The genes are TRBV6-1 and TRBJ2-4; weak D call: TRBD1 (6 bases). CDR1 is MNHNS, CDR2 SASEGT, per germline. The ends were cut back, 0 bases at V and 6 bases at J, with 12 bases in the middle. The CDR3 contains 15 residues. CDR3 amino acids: CASSEAGTGTNIQYF. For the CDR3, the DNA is TGTGCCAGCAGTGAAGCAGGTACAGGGACAAACATTCAGTACTTC.

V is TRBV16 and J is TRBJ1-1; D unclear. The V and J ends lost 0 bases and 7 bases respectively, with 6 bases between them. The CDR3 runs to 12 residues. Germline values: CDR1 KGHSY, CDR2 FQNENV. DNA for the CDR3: TGTGCCAGCAGCCAATCGGCCCTTGAAGCTTTCTTT. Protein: CASSQSALEAFF.

This CDR3 is CASSERGQGVGLTEAFF. As DNA, the CDR3 is TGTGCCAGCAGTGAACGGGGTCAAGGGGTGGGACTCACTGAAGCTTTCTTT. The V and J genes are TRBV2 and TRBJ1-1, with TRBD1 as a possible D gene (5 bases). CDR1 SNHLY and CDR2 FYNNEI come from the germline V gene. This CDR3 is built from 17 residues. The V and J ends lost 2 bases and 4 bases respectively, with 20 bases between them.

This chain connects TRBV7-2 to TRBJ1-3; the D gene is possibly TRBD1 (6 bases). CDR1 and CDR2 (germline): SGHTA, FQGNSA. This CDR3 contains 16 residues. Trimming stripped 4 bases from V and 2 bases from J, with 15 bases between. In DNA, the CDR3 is TGTGCCAGCAGCTCCGTCCGGGACAACACTGGAAACACCATATATTTT. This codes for CASSSVRDNTGNTIYF.

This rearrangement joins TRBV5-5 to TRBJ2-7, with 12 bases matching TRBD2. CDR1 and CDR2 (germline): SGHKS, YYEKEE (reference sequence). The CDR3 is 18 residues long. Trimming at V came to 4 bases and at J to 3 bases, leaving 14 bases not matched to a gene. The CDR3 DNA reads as TGTGCCAGCAGCCCGCTTGAGGGTCTAGCGGGAGGGGTCTACGAGCAGTACTTC. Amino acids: CASSPLEGLAGGVYEQYF.

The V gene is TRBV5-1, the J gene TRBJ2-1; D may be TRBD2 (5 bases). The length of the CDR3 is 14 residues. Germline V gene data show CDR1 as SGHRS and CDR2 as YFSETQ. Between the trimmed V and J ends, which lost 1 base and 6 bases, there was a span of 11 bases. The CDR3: CASSLNRGPNEQFF. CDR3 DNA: TGCGCCAGCAGCTTGAACAGAGGGCCCAATGAGCAGTTCTTC.

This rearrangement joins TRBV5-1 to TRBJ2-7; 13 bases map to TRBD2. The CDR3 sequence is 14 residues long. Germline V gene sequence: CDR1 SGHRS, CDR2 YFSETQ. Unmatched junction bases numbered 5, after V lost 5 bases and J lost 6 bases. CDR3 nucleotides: TGCGCCAGCAGACGGACTAGCGGGAGTACCGAGCAGTACTTC. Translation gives CASRRTSGSTEQYF.